This T cell receptor beta chain was recorded in a study of cytomegalovirus exposure and HLA in healthy donors. There are 15 residues in the CDR3. V was pared by 3 bases and J by 1 base, with 4 bases of the junction left unmatched. Germline V CDR1 and CDR2: SGHRS, YFSETQ. The primer mix had 60 Vbeta and 13 Jbeta primers. The table came from immunoSEQ multiplex PCR; TCRdb's copy has only in-frame clones and leaves some out. The repertoire includes roughly 120,000 clones, 65% to 80% of them detected once, and approximately 6.3% sits in the top ten. The genes are TRBV5-1 and TRBJ1-5; 7 positions agree with TRBD1. This clonotype was sampled from a man aged 18 to 29 in good health and CMV-seropositive. Sequencing was carried out using PBMCs. The CDR3 sequence: CASSSEGQSNQPQHF. The CDR3 DNA reads TGCGCCAGCAGCTCTGAGGGACAGAGCAATCAGCCCCAGCATTTT.